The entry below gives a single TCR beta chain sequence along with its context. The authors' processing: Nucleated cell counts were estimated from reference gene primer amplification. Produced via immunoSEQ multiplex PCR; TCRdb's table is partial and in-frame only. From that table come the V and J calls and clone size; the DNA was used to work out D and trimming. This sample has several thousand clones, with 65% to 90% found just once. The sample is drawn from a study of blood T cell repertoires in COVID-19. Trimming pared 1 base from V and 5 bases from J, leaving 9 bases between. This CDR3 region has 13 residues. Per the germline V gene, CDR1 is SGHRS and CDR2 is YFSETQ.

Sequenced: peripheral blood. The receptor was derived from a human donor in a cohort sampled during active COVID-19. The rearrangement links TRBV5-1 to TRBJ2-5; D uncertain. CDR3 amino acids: CASSLSPRETQYF. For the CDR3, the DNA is TGCGCCAGCAGCTTGTCCCCTCGGGAGACCCAGTACTTC.